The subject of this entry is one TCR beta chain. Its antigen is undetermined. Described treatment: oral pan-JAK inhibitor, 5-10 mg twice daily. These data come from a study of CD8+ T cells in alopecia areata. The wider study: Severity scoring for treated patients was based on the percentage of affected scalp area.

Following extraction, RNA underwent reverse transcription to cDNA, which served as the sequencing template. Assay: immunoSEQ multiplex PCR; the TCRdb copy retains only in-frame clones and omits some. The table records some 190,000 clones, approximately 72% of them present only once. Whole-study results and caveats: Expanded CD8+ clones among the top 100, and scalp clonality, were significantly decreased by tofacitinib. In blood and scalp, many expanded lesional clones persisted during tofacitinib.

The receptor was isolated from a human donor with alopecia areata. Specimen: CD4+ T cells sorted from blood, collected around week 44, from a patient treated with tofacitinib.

CDR3 protein: CASAPPGGNIQYF. In DNA, the CDR3 is TGTGCTAGTGCCCCCCCCGGGGGAAACATTCAGTACTTC. The chain couples TRBV12-5 to TRBJ2-4, with a tentative D call TRBD2 (6 bases). Germline V CDR1 and CDR2: LGHNT, FRNRAP. This CDR3 is 13 amino acids long. V was shortened by 7 bases and J by 6 bases, with 13 bases between the two germline ends.